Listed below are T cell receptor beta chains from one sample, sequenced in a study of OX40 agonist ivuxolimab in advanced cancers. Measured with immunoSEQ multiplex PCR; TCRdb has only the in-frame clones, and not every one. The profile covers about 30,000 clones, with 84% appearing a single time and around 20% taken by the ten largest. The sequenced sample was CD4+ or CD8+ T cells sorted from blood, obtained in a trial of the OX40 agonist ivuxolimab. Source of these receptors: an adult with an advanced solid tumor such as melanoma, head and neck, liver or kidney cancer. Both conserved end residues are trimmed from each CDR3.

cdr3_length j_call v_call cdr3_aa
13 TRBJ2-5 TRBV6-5 ASSASGGRRETQY
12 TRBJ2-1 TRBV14 ASSLRGGWNEQF
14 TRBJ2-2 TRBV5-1 ASSLSHSGMNGELF
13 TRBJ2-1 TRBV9 ASSVVAGGTNEQF
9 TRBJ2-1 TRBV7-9 ASSLGDEQF
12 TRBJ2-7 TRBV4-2 ASSQGGSINEQY
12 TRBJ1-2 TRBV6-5 ASGYTGGLYGYT
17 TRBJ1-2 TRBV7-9 ASSLEVARTSRIAYGYT
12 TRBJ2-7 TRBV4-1 ASSQSSPSYEQY
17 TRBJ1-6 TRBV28 ASSLDPTGASSYNSPLH
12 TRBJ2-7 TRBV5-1 ASSPGLGDYEQY
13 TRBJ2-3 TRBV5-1 ASSLGAGTGVLWD
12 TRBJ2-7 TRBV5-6 ASSLDLLTGEQY